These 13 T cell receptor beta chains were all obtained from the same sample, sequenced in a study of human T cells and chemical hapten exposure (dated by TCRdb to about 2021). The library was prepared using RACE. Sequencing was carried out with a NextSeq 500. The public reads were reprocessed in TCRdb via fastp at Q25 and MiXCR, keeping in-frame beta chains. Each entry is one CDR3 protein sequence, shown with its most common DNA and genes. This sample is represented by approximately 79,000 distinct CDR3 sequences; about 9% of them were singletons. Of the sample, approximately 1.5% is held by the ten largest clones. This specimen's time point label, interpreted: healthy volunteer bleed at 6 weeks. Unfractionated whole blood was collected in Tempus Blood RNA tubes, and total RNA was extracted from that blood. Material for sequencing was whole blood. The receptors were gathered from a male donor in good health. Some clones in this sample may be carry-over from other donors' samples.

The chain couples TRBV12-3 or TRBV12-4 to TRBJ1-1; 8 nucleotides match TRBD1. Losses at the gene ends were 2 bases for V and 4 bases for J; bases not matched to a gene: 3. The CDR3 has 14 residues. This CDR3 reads CASSLRDRGTEAFF. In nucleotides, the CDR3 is TGTGCCAGCAGTTTACGCGACAGGGGCACTGAAGCTTTCTTT.

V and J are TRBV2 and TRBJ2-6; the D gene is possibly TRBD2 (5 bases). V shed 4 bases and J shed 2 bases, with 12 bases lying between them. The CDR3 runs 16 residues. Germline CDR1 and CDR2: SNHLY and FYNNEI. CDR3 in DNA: TGTGCCAGCAGTGCGAGGGCTGGAGCTGGGGCCAACGTCCTGACTTTC. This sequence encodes CASSARAGAGANVLTF.

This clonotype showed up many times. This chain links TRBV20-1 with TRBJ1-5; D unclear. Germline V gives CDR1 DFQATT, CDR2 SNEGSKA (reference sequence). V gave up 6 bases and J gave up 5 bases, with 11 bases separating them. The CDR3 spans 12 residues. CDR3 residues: CSARALDQPQHF. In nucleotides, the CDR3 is TGCAGTGCCCGGGCGCTGGATCAGCCCCAGCATTTT.

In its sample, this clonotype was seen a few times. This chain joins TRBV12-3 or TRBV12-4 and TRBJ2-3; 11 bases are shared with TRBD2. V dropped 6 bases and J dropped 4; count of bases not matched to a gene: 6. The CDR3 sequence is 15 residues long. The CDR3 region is CASSSLAGEADTQYF. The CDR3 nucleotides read TGTGCCAGCAGCTCACTAGCGGGGGAGGCAGATACGCAGTATTTT.

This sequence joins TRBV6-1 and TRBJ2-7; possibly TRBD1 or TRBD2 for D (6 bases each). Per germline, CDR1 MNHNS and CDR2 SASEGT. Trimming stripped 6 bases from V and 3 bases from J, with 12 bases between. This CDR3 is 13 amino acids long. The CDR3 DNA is TGTGCCAGCAGAGGGGGGCTGGGCTACGAGCAGTACTTC. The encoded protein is CASRGGLGYEQYF.

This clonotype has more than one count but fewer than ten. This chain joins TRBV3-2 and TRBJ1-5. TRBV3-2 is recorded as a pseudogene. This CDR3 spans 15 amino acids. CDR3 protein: CALTVGVGGNQPQHF. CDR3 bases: TGTGCCCTAACGGTCGGAGTGGGTGGTAATCAGCCCCAGCATTTT.

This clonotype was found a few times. CDR3: CASSYKPDRASPLHF. CDR3 DNA sequence: TGTGCCAGCAGCTATAAACCCGACAGGGCTTCACCCCTCCACTTT. The chain has TRBV7-2 and TRBJ1-6, with 7 bases lining up with TRBD1. This CDR3 comprises 15 residues. Germline trimming cut 4 bases from V and 9 bases from J; bases unmatched to any gene: 9. Germline V lookup: CDR1 SGHTA, CDR2 FQGNSA.

CDR3 DNA: TGTGCCAGCTCCCCGGGCACAGATACGCAGTATTTT. The encoded protein is CASSPGTDTQYF. This rearrangement joins TRBV7-7 to TRBJ2-3; D is unresolved. V lost 8 bases, J lost 1 base, and 7 bases lay in between. Looked up from germline, CDR1 is SSHAT and CDR2 is FNYEAQ (reference sequence). CDR3 size: 12 residues.

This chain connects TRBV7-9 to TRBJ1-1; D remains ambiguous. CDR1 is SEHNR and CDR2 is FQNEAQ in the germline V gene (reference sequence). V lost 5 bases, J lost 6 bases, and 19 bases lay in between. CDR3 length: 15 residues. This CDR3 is CASSPARAGRSEAFF. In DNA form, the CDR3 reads TGTGCCAGCAGCCCAGCGAGGGCAGGTCGCTCTGAAGCTTTCTTT.

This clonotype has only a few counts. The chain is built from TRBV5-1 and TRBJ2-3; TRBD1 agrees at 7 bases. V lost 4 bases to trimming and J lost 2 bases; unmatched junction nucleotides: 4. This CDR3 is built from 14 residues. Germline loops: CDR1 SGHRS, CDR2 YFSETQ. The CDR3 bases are TGCGCCAGCAGCAACAGGGGATCCACAGATACGCAGTATTTT. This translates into CASSNRGSTDTQYF.

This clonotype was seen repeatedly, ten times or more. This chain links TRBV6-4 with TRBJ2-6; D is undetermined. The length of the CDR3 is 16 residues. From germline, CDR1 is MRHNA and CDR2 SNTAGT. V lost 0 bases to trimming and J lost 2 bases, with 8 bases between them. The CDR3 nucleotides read TGTGCCAGCAGTGACTCGAGCACTACTGGGGCCAACGTCCTGACTTTC. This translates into CASSDSSTTGANVLTF.

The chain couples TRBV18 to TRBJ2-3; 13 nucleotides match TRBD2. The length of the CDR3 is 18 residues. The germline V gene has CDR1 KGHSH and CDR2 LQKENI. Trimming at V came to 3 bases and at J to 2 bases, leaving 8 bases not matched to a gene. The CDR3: CASSPGTSGVRDTDTQYF. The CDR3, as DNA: TGTGCCAGCTCACCCGGGACTAGCGGGGTTCGAGACACAGATACGCAGTATTTT.

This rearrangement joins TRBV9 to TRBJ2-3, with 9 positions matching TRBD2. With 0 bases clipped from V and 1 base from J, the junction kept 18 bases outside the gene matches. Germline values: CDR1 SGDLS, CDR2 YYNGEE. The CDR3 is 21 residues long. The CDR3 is CASSVGLAGLSGQYGTDTQYF. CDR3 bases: TGTGCCAGCAGCGTAGGCCTAGCGGGGCTCTCGGGTCAGTACGGCACAGATACGCAGTATTTT. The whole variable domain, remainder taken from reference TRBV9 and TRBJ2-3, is DSGVTQTPKHLITATGQRVTLRCSPRSGDLSVYWYQQSLDQGLQFLIQYYNGEERAKGNILERFSAQQFPDLHSELNLSSLELGDSALYFCASSVGLAGLSGQYGTDTQYFGPGTRLTVL.